This entry lists 3 T cell receptor beta chains sequenced from one sample in a study of regulatory T cells in long-lasting Graves disease. Time point specified: newly diagnosed GD, antithyroid drugs for less than 3 months. The TCR library was made from RNA that had been extracted from PBMCs in TRIzol. CDR3 regions were amplified by Arm-PCR using iRepertoire HTBI primers to build TCR beta libraries. TCRdb independently ran MiXCR on the multiplex PCR reads; one entry per CDR3 protein. The table has a few hundred thousand distinct CDR3 sequences, roughly 10% seen once; the top ten hold 18%. The same sample was also used in a study of T cells in Graves' hyperthyroidism and ophthalmopathy.

The material sequenced was peripheral blood mononuclear cells (PBMCs), taken at new diagnosis, from a patient treated with antithyroid drugs. The receptors were sampled from a woman younger than 30 with Graves disease.

This clonotype showed up many times. One end of the junction varies from germline; a read error may be responsible. The V and J genes are TRBV14 and TRBJ2-4; no firm D call. Germline V gives CDR1 SGHDN, CDR2 FVKESK. This CDR3 comprises 13 residues. This CDR3 reads CASSQDPNSVAHF. DNA for the CDR3: TGTGCCAGCAGCCAAGACCCAAACTCCGTAGCCCACTTC.

This clonotype was detected only a few times. The chain carries TRBV7-3 and TRBJ1-4; D is uncertain. The length of the CDR3 is 16 residues. V lost 1 base, J lost 5 bases, and 14 bases lay in between. Germline V gene sequence: CDR1 SGHTA, CDR2 FQGTGA. CDR3 sequence reads: CASSLIPLVPNEKLFF. CDR3 DNA sequence: TGTGCCAGCAGCTTAATACCCCTCGTACCCAATGAAAAACTGTTTTTT.

Ten or more counts support this clonotype. The rearrangement links TRBV7-8 to TRBJ1-5; a possible D gene is TRBD1 (5 bases). V dropped 5 bases and J dropped 5 bases, with 19 bases sitting between them. Germline CDR1 is SGHVS and CDR2 is FQNEAQ. This CDR3 spans 16 amino acids. CDR3 in amino acids: CASSQRWGKGDQPQHF. The CDR3 DNA sequence: TGTGCCAGCAGCCAGAGGTGGGGGAAGGGAGATCAGCCCCAGCATTTT.